This section outlines one T cell receptor beta chain sequence together with its context. The sample comes from a study of monozygotic twins with inflammatory bowel disease. Germline V gives CDR1 SGHRS, CDR2 YFSETQ. This CDR3 spans 11 amino acids. TCRdb re-called the 5' RACE reads and gives one entry per CDR3 protein, without DNA. This repertoire includes a few hundred thousand distinct CDR3 sequences. The receptor's source is a human donor with ulcerative colitis or Crohn's disease, or a healthy co-twin of an affected twin (not recorded which). The specimen was blood. The V and J genes are TRBV5-1 and TRBJ2-7. The CDR3 is CASSEMYEQYF.